There are a few counts of the clone carrying this T cell receptor (beta chain). The CDR3 totals 14 residues. Per the germline V gene, CDR1 is PRHDT and CDR2 is FYEKMQ (reference sequence). Trimming took off 5 bases at V and 1 base at J, with 10 bases between the two ends. TCRdb's copy holds only in-frame clones and misses some; the assay was immunoSEQ multiplex PCR. The repertoire holds over 100,000 clones, with around 82% as singletons. The data are from a study of blood T cell repertoires in COVID-19. The clonotype was recovered from a human donor in a cohort sampled during active or convalescent COVID-19. The chain links TRBV13 to TRBJ2-3, with D perhaps matching TRBD2 (6 bases). Material: peripheral blood. DNA of the CDR3: TGTGCCAGCAGCCGGGACTTCCGCACAGATACGCAGTATTTT. Translated: CASSRDFRTDTQYF.